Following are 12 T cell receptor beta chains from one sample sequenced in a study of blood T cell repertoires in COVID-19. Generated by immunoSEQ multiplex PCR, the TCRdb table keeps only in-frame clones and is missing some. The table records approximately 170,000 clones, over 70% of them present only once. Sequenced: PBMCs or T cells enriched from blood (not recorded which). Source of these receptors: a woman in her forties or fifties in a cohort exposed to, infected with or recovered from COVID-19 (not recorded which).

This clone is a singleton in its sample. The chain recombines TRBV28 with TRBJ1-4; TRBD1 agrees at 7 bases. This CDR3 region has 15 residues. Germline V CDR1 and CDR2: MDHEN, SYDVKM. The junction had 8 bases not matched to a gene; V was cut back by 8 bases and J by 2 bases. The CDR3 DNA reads TGTGCCAGCCATACGTCGACAGGGACTAATGAAAAACTGTTTTTT. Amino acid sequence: CASHTSTGTNEKLFF.

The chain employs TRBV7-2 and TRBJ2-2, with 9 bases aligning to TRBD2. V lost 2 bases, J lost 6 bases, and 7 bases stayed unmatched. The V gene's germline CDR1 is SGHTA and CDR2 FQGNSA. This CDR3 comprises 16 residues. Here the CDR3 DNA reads TGTGCCAGCAGCTTACCGAGCGGGAGGATCGCCGGGGAGCTGTTTTTT. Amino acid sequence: CASSLPSGRIAGELFF.

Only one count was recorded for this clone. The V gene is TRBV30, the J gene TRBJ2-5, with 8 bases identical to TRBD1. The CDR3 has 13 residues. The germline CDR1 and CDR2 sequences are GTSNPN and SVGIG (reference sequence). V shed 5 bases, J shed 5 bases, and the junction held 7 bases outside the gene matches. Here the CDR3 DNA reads TGTGCCTGGGAGCAGGGGGCTTGGGAGACCCAGTACTTC. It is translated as CAWEQGAWETQYF. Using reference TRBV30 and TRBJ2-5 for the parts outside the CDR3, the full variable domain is SQTIHQWPATLVQPVGSPLSLECTVEGTSNPNLYWYRQAAGRGLQLLFYSVGIGQISSEVPQNLSASRPQDRQFILSSKKLLLSDSGFYLCAWEQGAWETQYFGPGTRLLVL.

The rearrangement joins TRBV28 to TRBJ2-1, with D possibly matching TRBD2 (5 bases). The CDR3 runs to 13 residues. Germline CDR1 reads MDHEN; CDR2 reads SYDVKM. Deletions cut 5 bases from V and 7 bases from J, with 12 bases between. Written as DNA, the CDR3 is TGTGCCAGCAGTCTCCCCGGGGTAAATGAGCAGTTCTTC. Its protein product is CASSLPGVNEQFF.

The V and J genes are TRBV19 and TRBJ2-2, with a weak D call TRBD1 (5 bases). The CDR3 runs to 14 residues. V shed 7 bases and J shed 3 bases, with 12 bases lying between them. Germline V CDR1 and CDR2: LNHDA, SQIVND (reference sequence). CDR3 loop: CASTSRQHTGELFF. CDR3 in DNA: TGTGCCAGTACCTCTCGACAGCACACCGGGGAGCTGTTTTTT.

The CDR3, as DNA: TGTGCCAGCAGCTTTGAGCGGGAGGATGAGCAGTACTTC. Residues: CASSFEREDEQYF. The chain uses TRBV7-6 and TRBJ2-7; 9 nucleotides agree with TRBD2. The germline CDR1 and CDR2 sequences are SGHVS and FNYEAQ. The CDR3 is made up of 13 amino acids. V dropped 3 bases and J dropped 7; count of bases not matched to a gene: 4.

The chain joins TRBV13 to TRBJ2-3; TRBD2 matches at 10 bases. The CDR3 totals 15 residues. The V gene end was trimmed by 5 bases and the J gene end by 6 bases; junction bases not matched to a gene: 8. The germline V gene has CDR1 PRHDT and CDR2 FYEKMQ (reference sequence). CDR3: CASSLSGGAADTQYF. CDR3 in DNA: TGTGCCAGCAGCCTCAGCGGGGGGGCAGCGGATACGCAGTATTTT.

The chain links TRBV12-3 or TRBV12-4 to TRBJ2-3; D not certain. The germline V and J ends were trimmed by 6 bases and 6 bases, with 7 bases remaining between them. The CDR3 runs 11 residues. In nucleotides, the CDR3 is TGTGCCAGCAGCGCGCGGGATACGCAGTATTTT. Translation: CASSARDTQYF.

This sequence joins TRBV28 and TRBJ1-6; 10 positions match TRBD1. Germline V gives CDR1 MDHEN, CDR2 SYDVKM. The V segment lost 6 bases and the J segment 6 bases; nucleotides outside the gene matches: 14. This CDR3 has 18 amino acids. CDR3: CASRVPPGQGPGNSPLHF. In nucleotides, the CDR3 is TGTGCCAGCAGAGTACCACCGGGACAGGGGCCGGGTAATTCACCCCTCCACTTT.

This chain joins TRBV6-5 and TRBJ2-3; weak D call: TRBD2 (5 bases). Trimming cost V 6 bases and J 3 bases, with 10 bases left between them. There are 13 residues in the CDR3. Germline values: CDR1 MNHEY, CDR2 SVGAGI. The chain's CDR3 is CASSVPGTDTQYF. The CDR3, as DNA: TGTGCCAGCAGCGTCCCGGGGACAGATACGCAGTATTTT.

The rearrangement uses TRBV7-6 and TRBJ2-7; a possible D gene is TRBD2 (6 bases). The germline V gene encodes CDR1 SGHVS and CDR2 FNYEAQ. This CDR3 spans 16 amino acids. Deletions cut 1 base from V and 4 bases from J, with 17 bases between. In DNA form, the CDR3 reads TGTGCCAGCAGCTTAGAAGTAGGAGGGTTAGAATACGAGCAGTACTTC. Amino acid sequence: CASSLEVGGLEYEQYF. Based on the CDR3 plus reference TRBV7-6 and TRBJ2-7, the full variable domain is GAGVSQSPRYKVTKRGQDVALRCDPISGHVSLYWYRQALGQGPEFLTYFNYEAQQDKSGLPNDRFSAERPEGSISTLTIQRTEQRDSAMYRCASSLEVGGLEYEQYFGPGTRLTVT.

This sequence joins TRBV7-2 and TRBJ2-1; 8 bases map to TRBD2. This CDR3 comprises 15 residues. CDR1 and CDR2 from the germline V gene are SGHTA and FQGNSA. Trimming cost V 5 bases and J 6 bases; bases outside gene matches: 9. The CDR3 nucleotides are TGTGCCAGCAGCACTCCGGGACTAGGCCGCAATGAGCAGTTCTTC. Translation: CASSTPGLGRNEQFF.